This TCR beta chain was profiled in a study of PD-L1 blockade in urothelial cancer. Sequencing was performed with immunoSEQ multiplex PCR; in TCRdb, only in-frame clones are kept and a portion is missing. Among around 38,000 clones listed, around 88% were seen once. As for time point: peripheral blood 6 weeks after treatment start. This clonotype originated in a man aged 60 to 75 with urothelial cancer. Material: PBMCs, obtained around atezolizumab (anti-PD-L1) treatment.

CDR3 coding DNA: TGTGCCAGCAGTGAATCGGGTGGATGGAATCAGCCCCAGCATTTT. Its protein product is CASSESGGWNQPQHF. The chain employs TRBV2 and TRBJ1-5; D unclear. Germline CDR1 reads SNHLY; CDR2 reads FYNNEI. V shed 2 bases and J shed 4 bases, with 12 bases lying between them. The CDR3 runs 15 residues.